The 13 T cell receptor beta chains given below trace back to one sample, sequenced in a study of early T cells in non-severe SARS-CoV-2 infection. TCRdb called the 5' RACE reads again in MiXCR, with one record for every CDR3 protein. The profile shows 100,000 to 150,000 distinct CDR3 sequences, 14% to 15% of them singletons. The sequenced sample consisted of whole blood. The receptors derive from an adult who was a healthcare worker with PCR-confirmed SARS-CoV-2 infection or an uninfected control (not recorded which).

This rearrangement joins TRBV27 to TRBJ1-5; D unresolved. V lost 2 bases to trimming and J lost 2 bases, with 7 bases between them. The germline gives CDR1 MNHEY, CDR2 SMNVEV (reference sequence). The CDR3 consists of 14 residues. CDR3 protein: CASSLRPGNQPQHF. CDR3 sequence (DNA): TGTGCCAGCAGTTTAAGGCCAGGCAATCAGCCCCAGCATTTT.

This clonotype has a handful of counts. The DNA of the CDR3 is TGTGCCAGCAGCCCCCGATCCGGGACTCACAATGAGCAGTTCTTC. Residues: CASSPRSGTHNEQFF. This sequence joins TRBV7-3 and TRBJ2-1; D perhaps matches TRBD2 (6 bases). V gave up 5 bases and J gave up 5 bases, with 16 bases separating them. The germline V gene has CDR1 SGHTA and CDR2 FQGTGA. The CDR3 runs 15 residues. Looking up the rest from reference TRBV7-3 and TRBJ2-1 gives the full variable domain: GAGVSQTPSNKVTEKGKYVELRCDPISGHTALYWYRQSLGQGPEFLIYFQGTGAADDSGLPNDRFFAVRPEGSVSTLKIQRTERGDSAVYLCASSPRSGTHNEQFFGPGTRLTVL.

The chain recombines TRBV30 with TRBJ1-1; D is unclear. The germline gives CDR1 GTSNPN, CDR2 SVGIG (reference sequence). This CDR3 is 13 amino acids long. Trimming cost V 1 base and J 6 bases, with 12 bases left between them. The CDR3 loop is CAWSGLSRAEAFF. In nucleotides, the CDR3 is TGTGCCTGGAGTGGACTATCCCGCGCTGAAGCTTTCTTT. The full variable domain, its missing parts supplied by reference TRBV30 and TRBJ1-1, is SQTIHQWPATLVQPVGSPLSLECTVEGTSNPNLYWYRQAAGRGLQLLFYSVGIGQISSEVPQNLSASRPQDRQFILSSKKLLLSDSGFYLCAWSGLSRAEAFFGQGTRLTVV.

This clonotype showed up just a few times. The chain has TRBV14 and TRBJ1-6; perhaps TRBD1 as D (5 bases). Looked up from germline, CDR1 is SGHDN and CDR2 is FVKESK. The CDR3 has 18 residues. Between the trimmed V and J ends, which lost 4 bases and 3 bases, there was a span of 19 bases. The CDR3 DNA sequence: TGTGCCAGCAGCCTGATTTGGGGCTCCGAGGGCTATAATTCACCCCTCCACTTT. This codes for CASSLIWGSEGYNSPLHF.

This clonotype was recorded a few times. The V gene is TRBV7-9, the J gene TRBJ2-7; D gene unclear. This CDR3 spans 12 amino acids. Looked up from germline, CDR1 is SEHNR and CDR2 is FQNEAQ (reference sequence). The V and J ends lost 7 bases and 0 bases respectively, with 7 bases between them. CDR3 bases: TGTGCCAGCACCGCGGACTCCTACGAGCAGTACTTC. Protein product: CASTADSYEQYF.

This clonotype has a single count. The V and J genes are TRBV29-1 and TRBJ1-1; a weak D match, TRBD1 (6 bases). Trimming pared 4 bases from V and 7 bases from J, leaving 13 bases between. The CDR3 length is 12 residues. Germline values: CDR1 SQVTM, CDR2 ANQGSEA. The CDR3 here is CSVGPGASEAFF. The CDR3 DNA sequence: TGCAGCGTTGGACCAGGGGCCAGTGAAGCTTTCTTT.

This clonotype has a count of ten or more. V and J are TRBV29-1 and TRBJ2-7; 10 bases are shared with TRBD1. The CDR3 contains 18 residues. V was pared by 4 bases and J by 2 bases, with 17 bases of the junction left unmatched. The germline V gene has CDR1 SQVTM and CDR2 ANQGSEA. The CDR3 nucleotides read TGCAGCGTTGCTGCTCCTGGGACAGGGGCGCTTACCCCCTACGAGCAGTACTTC. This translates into CSVAAPGTGALTPYEQYF.

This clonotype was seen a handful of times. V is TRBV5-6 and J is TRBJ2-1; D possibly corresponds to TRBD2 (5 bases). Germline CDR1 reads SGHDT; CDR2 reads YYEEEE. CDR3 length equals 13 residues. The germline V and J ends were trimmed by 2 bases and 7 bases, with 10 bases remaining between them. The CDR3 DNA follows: TGTGCCAGCAGCTTTGGACGCGGGAATGAGCAGTTCTTC. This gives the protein CASSFGRGNEQFF.

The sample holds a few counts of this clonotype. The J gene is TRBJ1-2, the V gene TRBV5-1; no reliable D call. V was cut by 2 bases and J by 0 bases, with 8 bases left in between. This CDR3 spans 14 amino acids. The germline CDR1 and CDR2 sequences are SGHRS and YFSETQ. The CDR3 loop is CASSFTVSNYGYTF. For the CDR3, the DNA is TGCGCCAGCAGCTTCACAGTTTCTAACTATGGCTACACCTTC.

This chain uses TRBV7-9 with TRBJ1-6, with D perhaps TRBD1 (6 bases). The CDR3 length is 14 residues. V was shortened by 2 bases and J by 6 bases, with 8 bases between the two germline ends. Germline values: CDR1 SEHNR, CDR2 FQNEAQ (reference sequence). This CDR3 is CASSLLGANSPLHF. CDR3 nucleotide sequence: TGTGCCAGCAGCTTACTGGGGGCTAATTCACCCCTCCACTTT.

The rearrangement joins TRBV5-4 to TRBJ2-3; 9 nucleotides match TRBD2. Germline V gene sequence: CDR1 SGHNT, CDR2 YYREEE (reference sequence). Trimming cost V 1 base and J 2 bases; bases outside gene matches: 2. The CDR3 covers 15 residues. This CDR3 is CASSLSSGITDTQYF. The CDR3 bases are TGTGCCAGCAGCTTGTCTAGCGGGATCACAGATACGCAGTATTTT.

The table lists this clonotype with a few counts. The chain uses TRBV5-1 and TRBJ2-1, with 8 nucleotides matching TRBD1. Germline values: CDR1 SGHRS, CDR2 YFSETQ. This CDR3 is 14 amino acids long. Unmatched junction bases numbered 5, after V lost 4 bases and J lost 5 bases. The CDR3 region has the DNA TGCGCCAGCAGCCGCAGGGGGCCCCACAATGAGCAGTTCTTC. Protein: CASSRRGPHNEQFF.

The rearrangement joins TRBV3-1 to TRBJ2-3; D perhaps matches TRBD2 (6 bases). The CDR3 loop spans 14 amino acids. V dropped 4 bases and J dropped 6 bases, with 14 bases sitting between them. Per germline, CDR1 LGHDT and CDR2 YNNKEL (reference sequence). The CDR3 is CASSRMGGRDTQYF. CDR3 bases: TGTGCCAGCAGCCGGATGGGAGGTAGGGATACGCAGTATTTT.